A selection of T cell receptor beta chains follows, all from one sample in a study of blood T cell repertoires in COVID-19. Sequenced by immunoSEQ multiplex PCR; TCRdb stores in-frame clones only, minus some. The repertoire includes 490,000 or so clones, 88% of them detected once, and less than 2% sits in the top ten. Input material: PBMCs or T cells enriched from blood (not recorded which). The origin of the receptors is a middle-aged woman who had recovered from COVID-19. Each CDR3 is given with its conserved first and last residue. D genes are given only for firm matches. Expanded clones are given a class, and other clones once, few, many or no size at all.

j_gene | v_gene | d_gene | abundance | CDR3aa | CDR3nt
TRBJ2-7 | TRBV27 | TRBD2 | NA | CASSKRGYEQYF | TGTGCCAGCAGTAAGCGGGGGTACGAGCAGTACTTC
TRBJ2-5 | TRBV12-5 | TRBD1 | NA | CASGLGTGGQETQYF | TGTGCTAGTGGTTTGGGGACAGGGGGCCAAGAGACCCAGTACTTC
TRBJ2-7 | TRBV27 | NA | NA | CASSPWGAGVGEQYF | TGTGCCAGCAGTCCCTGGGGGGCGGGAGTCGGGGAGCAGTACTTC
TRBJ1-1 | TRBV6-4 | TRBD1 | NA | CASSVGQGRYTEAFF | TGTGCCAGCAGTGTTGGACAGGGACGGTACACTGAAGCTTTCTTT
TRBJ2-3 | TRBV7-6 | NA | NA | CASSLASGTSTDTQYF | TGTGCCAGCAGCTTAGCGAGCGGAACTTCCACAGATACGCAGTATTTT
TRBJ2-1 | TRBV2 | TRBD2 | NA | CASSLTSGLYNEQFF | TGTGCCAGCAGTCTGACTAGCGGGCTCTACAATGAGCAGTTCTTC
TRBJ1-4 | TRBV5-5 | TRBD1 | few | CASSQRTGGGEKLFF | TGTGCCAGCAGCCAAAGGACAGGGGGTGGTGAAAAACTGTTTTTT
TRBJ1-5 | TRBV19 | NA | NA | CASSIGAGQGFNQPQHF | TGTGCCAGTAGTATAGGAGCAGGGCAGGGATTTAATCAGCCCCAGCATTTT
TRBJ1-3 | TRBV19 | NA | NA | CASSIRPRSGNTIYF | TGTGCCAGTAGTATCAGGCCGCGTTCGGGAAACACCATATATTTT
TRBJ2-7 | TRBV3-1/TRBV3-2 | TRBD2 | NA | CASSQPGLADYEQYF | TGTGCCAGCAGCCAACCGGGACTAGCGGACTACGAGCAGTACTTC
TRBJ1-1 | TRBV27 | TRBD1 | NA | CASSLGTGTEAFF | TGTGCCAGCAGCCTCGGGACAGGTACTGAAGCTTTCTTT
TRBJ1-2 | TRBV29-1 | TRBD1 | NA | CSVEVSQGQGYTF | TGCAGCGTTGAAGTTTCACAGGGGCAGGGCTACACCTTC
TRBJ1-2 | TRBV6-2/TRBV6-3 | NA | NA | CASSYAQKNGYTF | TGTGCCAGCAGTTACGCCCAGAAGAATGGCTACACCTTC
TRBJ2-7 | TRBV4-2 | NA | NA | CASSPRLTYEQYF | TGTGCCAGCAGCCCACGACTGACTTACGAGCAGTACTTC
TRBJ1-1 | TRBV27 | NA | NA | CASRESPVGKAFF | TGTGCCAGCAGAGAAAGCCCCGTCGGGAAAGCTTTCTTT
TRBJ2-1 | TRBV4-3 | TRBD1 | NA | CASSQDLGQGGYEQFF | TGCGCCAGCAGCCAAGATTTGGGACAGGGTGGGTATGAGCAGTTCTTC
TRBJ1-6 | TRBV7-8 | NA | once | CASSLGWVGDNSPLHF | TGTGCCAGCAGCTTAGGCTGGGTAGGGGATAATTCACCCCTCCACTTT
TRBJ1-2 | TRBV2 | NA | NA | CASSYFYGYTF | TGTGCCAGCAGTTATTTCTATGGCTACACCTTC
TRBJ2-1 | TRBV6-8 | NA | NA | CASTPYNEQFF | TGTGCCAGCACTCCCTACAATGAGCAGTTCTTC
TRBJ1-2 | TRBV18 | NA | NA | CASSPRPMAGQTNYGYTF | TGTGCCAGCTCACCGCGCCCCATGGCAGGACAGACTAACTATGGCTACACCTTC
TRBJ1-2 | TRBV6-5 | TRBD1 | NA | CASSYLPTGEEGYTF | TGTGCCAGCAGTTACTTACCCACAGGGGAGGAGGGCTACACCTTC
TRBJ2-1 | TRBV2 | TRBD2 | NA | CATSGTSGINEQFF | TGTGCCACTTCCGGGACTAGCGGGATCAATGAGCAGTTCTTC
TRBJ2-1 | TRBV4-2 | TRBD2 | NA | CASSQEEGTSGLSSYNEQFF | TGTGCCAGCAGCCAAGAAGAAGGGACTAGCGGACTGAGCTCCTACAATGAGCAGTTCTTC
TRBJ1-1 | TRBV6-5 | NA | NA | CASSYGRGHTEAFF | TGTGCCAGCAGTTACGGTAGGGGTCACACTGAAGCTTTCTTT
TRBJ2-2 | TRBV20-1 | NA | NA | CSASSGSRNTGELFF | TGCAGTGCTAGTAGCGGTAGCAGAAACACCGGGGAGCTGTTTTTT
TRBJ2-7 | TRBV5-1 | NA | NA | CASSLAQDSYEQYF | TGCGCCAGCAGCTTGGCCCAGGACTCCTACGAGCAGTACTTC
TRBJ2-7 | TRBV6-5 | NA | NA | CASSYALQGYEQYF | TGTGCCAGCAGTTACGCGTTACAGGGCTACGAGCAGTACTTC
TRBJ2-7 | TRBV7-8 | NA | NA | CASTALSSYEQYF | TGTGCCAGCACTGCGCTTAGCTCCTACGAGCAGTACTTC
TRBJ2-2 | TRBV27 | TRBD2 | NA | CASSLSGGGTGELFF | TGTGCCAGCAGTCTATCGGGAGGCGGCACCGGGGAGCTGTTTTTT
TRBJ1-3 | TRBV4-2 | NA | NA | CASSQDSSSGNTIYF | TGTGCCAGCAGCCAAGATTCGAGCTCTGGAAACACCATATATTTT
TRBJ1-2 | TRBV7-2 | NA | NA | CASSSRGGAYGYTF | TGTGCCAGCAGCTCCCGAGGAGGCGCCTATGGCTACACCTTC
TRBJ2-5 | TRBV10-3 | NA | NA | CAISDPLGGQETQYF | TGTGCCATCAGTGACCCGCTCGGGGGACAAGAGACCCAGTACTTC
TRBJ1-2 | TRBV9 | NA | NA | CASSAQTGPYGYTF | TGTGCCAGCAGCGCTCAGACAGGCCCCTATGGCTACACCTTC
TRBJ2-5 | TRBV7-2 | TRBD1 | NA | CASSLDRGETQYF | TGTGCCAGCAGCTTAGACAGGGGGGAGACCCAGTACTTC
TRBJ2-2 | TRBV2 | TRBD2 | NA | CASSDGGRDGELFF | TGTGCCAGCAGTGATGGCGGGAGGGACGGGGAGCTGTTTTTT
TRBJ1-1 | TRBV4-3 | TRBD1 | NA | CASSQPGGMNTEAFF | TGCGCCAGCAGCCAACCAGGGGGCATGAACACTGAAGCTTTCTTT
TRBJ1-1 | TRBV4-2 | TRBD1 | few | CASSTGTGGTNTEAFF | TGTGCCAGCAGCACCGGGACAGGGGGTACGAACACTGAAGCTTTCTTT
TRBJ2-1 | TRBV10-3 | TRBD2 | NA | CAIRTSTSASSRNEQFF | TGTGCCATCAGGACCTCTACTAGCGCCTCATCCCGCAATGAGCAGTTCTTC
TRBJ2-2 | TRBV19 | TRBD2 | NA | CASRGLAGEKNTGELFF | TGTGCCAGTCGAGGACTAGCGGGAGAAAAGAACACCGGGGAGCTGTTTTTT
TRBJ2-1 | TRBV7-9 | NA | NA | CASSPLNFGGHNEQFF | TGTGCCAGCAGCCCATTAAACTTCGGGGGTCACAATGAGCAGTTCTTC
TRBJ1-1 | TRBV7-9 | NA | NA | CASSSELGGTMNTEAFF | TGTGCCAGCAGCTCCGAGTTGGGGGGTACGATGAACACTGAAGCTTTCTTT
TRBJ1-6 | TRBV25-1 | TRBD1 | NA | CASRPPGQGYNSPLHF | TGTGCCAGCAGACCACCGGGACAGGGTTATAATTCACCCCTCCACTTT
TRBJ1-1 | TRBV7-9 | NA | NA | CASSSRVAQYTEAFF | TGTGCCAGCAGCTCCCGGGTCGCCCAGTATACCGAAGCTTTCTTT
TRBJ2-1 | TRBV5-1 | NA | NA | CASSLGLAATYNEQFF | TGCGCCAGCAGCTTGGGTCTGGCGGCCACCTACAATGAGCAGTTCTTC
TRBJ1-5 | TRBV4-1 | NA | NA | CASSQSMWDYSNQPQHF | TGCGCCAGCAGTCAATCTATGTGGGACTATAGCAATCAGCCCCAGCATTTT
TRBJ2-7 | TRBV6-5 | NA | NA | CASSYSDIQGNEQYF | TGTGCCAGCAGTTACTCGGATATTCAGGGGAACGAGCAGTACTTC
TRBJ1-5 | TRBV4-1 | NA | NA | CASSQDVLRALNQPQHF | TGCGCCAGCAGCCAAGATGTATTGCGAGCTCTGAATCAGCCCCAGCATTTT